Given below is one T cell receptor beta chain in context. Which antigen it targets is not known. Base qualities are missing; no much larger clone stands one base away. The germline V gene yields SGHRS for CDR1 and YFSETQ for CDR2. The trim is 0 bases for V and 2 bases for J, with a gap of 6 bases between the germline ends. The CDR3 numbers 14 residues from cysteine through phenylalanine. The DNA shown is the 42-base CDR3, in frame from base 1. The cohort comprised some 680 healthy bone marrow donors. At the time of sampling, all cohort members were nominally healthy, though unrecorded immune exposures were likely present. The donor tested CMV seronegative and was one of the 352 seronegative cohort members. A peripheral blood sample was collected from each donor, and TCR beta sequencing was performed on peripheral blood mononuclear cells. Genomic DNA extraction from the blood cell samples was performed with the Qiagen DNeasy Blood Extraction Kit.

The data are from a study of cytomegalovirus exposure and HLA in healthy donors (dated by TCRdb to about 2017). Concerning the study at large: In an earlier analysis of some 610 of the donors, approximately 300 Gb of sequence data and 120 million or so unique TCR beta sequences from about 179 million T cells were reported. Rather than using new phenotypic data, the later analysis identified candidate immune exposures from TCR beta sequences and from how often those sequences occurred across donors. An earlier analysis of approximately 580 of the donors used high-throughput TCR beta sequencing to judge whether each TCR beta V gene segment behaved as functional or pseudogenic. The aim of the study was to test whether cataloging public T cell receptors could identify signatures of past pathogen exposure. Of the 300 to 500 genotyped donors, over 80% were placed in the genetic ancestry cluster associated with self-reported Caucasian donors. An early release covering 550 to 700 HLA-typed donors comprised around 300 gigabases of sequencing data and approximately 85 million unique TCR sequences. Several DR-DQ haplotypes were treated as single units for association and clustering because of strong linkage in the cohort. The number of donors typed differed by locus, with about 629-630 for A, B, C, DRB1 and DQB1, around 500 for DQA1, approximately 580 for DPA1, and around 450 for DPB1. In addition to the first cohort of 666 subjects, a separate validation cohort of 120 different subjects was used. In a later analysis, previously published TCR beta repertoires from about 670 donors were re-analyzed and high-resolution HLA genotyping was added so that TCR occurrence patterns could be studied. The study profiled the T cell repertoires of fewer than 850 subjects by immunosequencing and related them to cytomegalovirus serostatus. To predict cytomegalovirus infection status, the study brought together high-throughput TCR immunosequencing, statistical association of individual TCRs with disease status, and machine learning. Among almost 400 genotyped donors of the cohort, an average of approximately 250,000 unique TCR beta nucleotide sequences were sequenced per donor, roughly a sixth of them non-productive. Donor age, sex, ethnicity and CMV serostatus were collected together with the repertoire data. Class I and class II HLA loci were covered by the typing at four-digit resolution. In a later genetic analysis, genome-wide SNP genotypes for 398 of the 666 donors were used, and that subset was treated as a discovery cohort. Every discovery cohort repertoire had been produced on one sequencing platform.

The protocol used for the library was the immunoSEQ multiplex PCR assay. The multiplex PCR relied on a mix of 60 forward primers for TCR Vbeta segments and 13 reverse primers for TCR Jbeta segments. A multiplex PCR assay on genomic DNA amplified the CDR3 region of rearranged TCR beta genes. The amplified TCR beta libraries were sequenced on the Illumina HiSeq System as 87-base-pair reads. Regarding the original processing steps: Across the 670 or so repertoires, a later analysis counted roughly 77 million unique TCR beta chains, approximately 12 million of which were shared by at least two donors. Raw reads were error-corrected and collapsed into unique sequences by a nearest-neighbor algorithm in which closely related sequences were merged to remove PCR and sequencing errors. CDR3 sequences were aligned to IMGT reference sequences to assign V, D and J gene segments. For a sequence to be retained, a match of at least six nucleotides to both a V gene segment and a J gene segment was required. Rearrangements were classified as productive when the CDR3 lacked stop codons and remained in frame with V and J, and all other rearrangements were classified as non-productive. Following IMGT convention, CDR3 was defined as the stretch from the second conserved V-encoded cysteine to the conserved J-encoded phenylalanine. The earlier analysis of some 580 of the donors excluded any sequence lacking an unambiguous match to a single V gene segment. An earlier analysis of 587 of the donors classified V segments as functional when productive rearrangements were above 56.7% and as segregating when the standard deviation between donors was above 5%. To diagnose cytomegalovirus status from the catalog of TCR beta chain sequences, a statistical classification framework was built. In a later analysis, TCR nucleotide sequences were compared against IMGT/GENE-DB human TR gene sequences so that V and J genes could be assigned. The TCRdist pipeline was used in a later analysis to assign CDR3 sequences and most-parsimonious VDJ recombination scenarios. In a later analysis, each TCR beta chain was defined by its CDR3 amino acid sequence together with its V-gene family, and reads without a unique V-gene family were excluded. A later analysis removed roughly 590 highly shared, low-generation-probability nucleotide sequences to deal with suspected cross-contamination and a sequencing artifact. In a later analysis, a clonal expansion index for each public chain was calculated from normalized within-repertoire ranks of inferred template counts. A later analysis computed generation probabilities with a VDJ recombination model fitted to out-of-frame rearrangements, and checked the results against IGoR. A later analysis scored TCR-TCR, TCR-HLA and TCR-CMV co-occurrence with hypergeometric tests, applying a repertoire-size bias correction to TCR pairs. A later analysis estimated false discovery rates by permuting HLA or CMV assignments 20 times. In a later analysis, co-occurring TCRs were grouped using DBSCAN, with TCRdist sequence similarity added in when clustering inside HLA-allele-positive subsets. Co-occurrence clustering excluded repertoires with fewer than 30,000 or more than 120,000 public chains, plus five with anomalous nucleotide sharing. In its TCRdb copy, this immuneACCESS table keeps in-frame sequences only and misses some clones. Where compared with another copy, unresolved V genes explain less than half of these, and the others have no known cause. V, J and clone size are taken as reported in that table, and D and trimming were inferred from the DNA itself. This sample is represented by about 150,000 clones; approximately 72% of them were singletons. The ten most abundant clones make up approximately 2.8% of the sample.

General findings and caveats noted by the study authors: Most TCR sequences were seen in very few donors, while some public TCRs were found in many individuals. In a later analysis, HLA-associated TCR beta chains were found to be more clonally expanded and to have lower generation probabilities than equally common non-associated chains. Immune exposure information for the cohort was limited to CMV serostatus. A group of highly shared sequence variants was considered likely to be a technical artifact of the sequencing pipeline. In a later analysis, several top co-occurrence clusters were reported to appear linked to parvovirus B19, influenza, CMV and Epstein-Barr virus. Because HLA typing was unavailable for some donors at each locus, only the typed subset was used in association tests. The classifier was reported to diagnose cytomegalovirus status with high specificity and sensitivity in both the original and validation cohorts. The authors suggested that the approach could potentially be generalized to other disease states and immunological phenotypes. Specific HLA alleles were associated with roughly 17,000 TCR beta sequences at a false discovery rate of 0.05 in a later analysis. Linkage disequilibrium might explain the correlated functional status among segregating V segments, but an unknown experimental factor could not be ruled out. In a later genetic analysis, fewer N-insertions in productive TCRs were reported among donors in an Asian-associated ancestry cluster than the roughly 640-donor mean. A total of fewer than 200 TCR beta chains were listed by the study as associated with cytomegalovirus. A later analysis found that TCR association rates varied across HLA loci, with DRB1 alleles showing the most associated TCRs and HLA-C alleles the fewest. An association between a missense DCLRE1C variant and V-gene and J-gene trimming of TCR beta chains was found in a later genetic analysis and replicated in an independent cohort. Seventeen rarely observed V segments, including chromosome 9 orphons, were excluded from the earlier analysis of several hundred of the donors because counts were too low. Some IMGT-functional V segments, including TRBV6-2 and TRBV6-3, could not be distinguished by the 87-base-pair reads and were therefore excluded. Strong co-occurrence of HLA alleles, especially DR and DQ, made assigning TCR associations to individual alleles difficult. A further reported finding was that TCR beta sequences accurately predicted the HLA-A and HLA-B alleles for most subjects in the first cohort. In a later analysis, most CMV-associated TCR beta chains were found to appear HLA-restricted, with HLA associations seemingly driven largely by CMV exposure. Sequencing depth was assumed to be roughly uniform across donors in the presence/absence analyses, though that assumption may not hold. The cohort was sequenced for TCR beta chains only, and without alpha or paired-chain data the features that could be detected were limited. Three of the identified cytomegalovirus-associated TCR beta chains were confirmed in vitro to be specific for cytomegalovirus antigens. In an earlier analysis of more than 450 of the donors, most TCR beta V segments were observed in productive rearrangements about 90% or about 30% of the time, broadly matching IMGT annotations.

The receptor comes from a man aged 18 to 30 in good health and CMV-seronegative. In this chain, TRBV5-1 is recombined with TRBJ1-3; the D gene remains uncertain. Sample: PBMCs. The CDR3 amino acid sequence is: CASSLGGTGNTIYF. The nucleotide sequence reads TGCGCCAGCAGCTTGGGCGGAACTGGAAACACCATATATTTT.